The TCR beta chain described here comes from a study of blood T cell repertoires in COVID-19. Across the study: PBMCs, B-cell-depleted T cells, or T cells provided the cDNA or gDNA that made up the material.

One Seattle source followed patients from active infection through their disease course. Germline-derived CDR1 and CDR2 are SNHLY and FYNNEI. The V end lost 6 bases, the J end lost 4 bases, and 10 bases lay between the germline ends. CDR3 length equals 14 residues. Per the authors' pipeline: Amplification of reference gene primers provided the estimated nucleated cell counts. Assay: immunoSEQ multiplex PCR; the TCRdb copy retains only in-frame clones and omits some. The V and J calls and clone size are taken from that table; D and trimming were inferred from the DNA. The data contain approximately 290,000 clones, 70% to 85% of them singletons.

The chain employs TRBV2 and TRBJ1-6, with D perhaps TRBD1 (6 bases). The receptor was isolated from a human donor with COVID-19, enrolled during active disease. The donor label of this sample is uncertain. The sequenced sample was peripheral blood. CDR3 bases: TGTGCCAGCAGGGGACAAACGTATAATTCACCCCTCCACTTT. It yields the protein CASRGQTYNSPLHF. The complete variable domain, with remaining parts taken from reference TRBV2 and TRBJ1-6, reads EPEVTQTPSHQVTQMGQEVILRCVPISNHLYFYWYRQILGQKVEFLVSFYNNEISEKSEIFDDQFSVERPDGSNFTLKIRSTKLEDSAMYFCASRGQTYNSPLHFGNGTRLTVT.